These T cell receptor beta chains were read from a single sample in a study of shared clonotypes between healthy human individuals. The protocol was immunoSEQ multiplex PCR, while the TCRdb copy is restricted to in-frame clones and leaves out a portion. The table records more than 2 million clones, 85% to 95% of them present only once. Sample: naive CD4+ T cells sorted from blood. Every receptor here comes from a man between 18 and 29 years old in good health. Both conserved end residues are part of each CDR3. D genes are given only for firm matches.

NA	TRBV5-1	TRBJ2-1	CASSGQGNEQFF
TRBD2	TRBV18	TRBJ2-7	CASSPRSSGDASYEQYF
NA	TRBV30	TRBJ1-3	CAWSHPYRTEQFSGNTIYF
TRBD2	TRBV2	TRBJ2-5	CASSQADLAGFQETQYF
NA	TRBV5-1	TRBJ2-7	CASSFAREKETEQYF
TRBD2	TRBV7-8	TRBJ2-2	CASSLSGSPGELFF
NA	TRBV27	TRBJ1-1	CAVAGDFGNTEAFF
TRBD2	TRBV6-6	TRBJ2-3	CASSYRLAVRADTQYF
NA	TRBV29-1	TRBJ2-7	CSARTGYGYEQYF
NA	TRBV6-1	TRBJ1-3	CASRNLGNTIYF
NA	TRBV5-1	TRBJ2-6	CASSTNPFYSSSGANVLTF
TRBD2	TRBV5-6	TRBJ2-3	CASSLAGRGADTQYF
NA	TRBV4-2	TRBJ1-4	CASSQDLGGKNEKLFF
NA	TRBV6-5	TRBJ1-4	CASSWGVGEKLFF
NA	TRBV30	TRBJ1-1	CAWSARTELTEAFF
NA	TRBV10-3	TRBJ2-5	CAISPGQSETQYF
TRBD2	TRBV28	TRBJ2-3	CASSVLAGSTDTQYF
NA	TRBV7-6	TRBJ2-1	CASSLVFSNTYNEQFF
NA	TRBV28	TRBJ2-7	CASSPTQGGEQYF
NA	TRBV6-1	TRBJ2-7	CASSGDRGYEQYF
TRBD1	TRBV18	TRBJ1-1	CASSSGTANTEAFF
TRBD1	TRBV5-1	TRBJ1-4	CASSQGTGVPNEKLFF